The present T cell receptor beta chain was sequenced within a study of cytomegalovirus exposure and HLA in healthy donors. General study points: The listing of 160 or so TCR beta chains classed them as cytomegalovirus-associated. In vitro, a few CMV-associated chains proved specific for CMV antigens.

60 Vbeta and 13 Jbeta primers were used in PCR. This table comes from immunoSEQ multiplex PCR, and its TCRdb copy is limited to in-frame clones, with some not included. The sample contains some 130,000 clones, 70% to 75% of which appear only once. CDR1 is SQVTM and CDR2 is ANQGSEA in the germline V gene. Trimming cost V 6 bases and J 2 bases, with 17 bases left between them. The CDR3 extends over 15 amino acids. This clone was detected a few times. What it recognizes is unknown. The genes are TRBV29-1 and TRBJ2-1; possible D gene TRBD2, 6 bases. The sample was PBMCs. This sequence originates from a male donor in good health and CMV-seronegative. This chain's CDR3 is CSVGGVVAAYNEQFF. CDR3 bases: TGCAGCGTCGGAGGGGTGGTAGCAGCCTACAATGAGCAGTTCTTC.